Below, one TCR beta chain is given with its context. In the original analysis: Amplification from reference gene primers served as the basis for estimated nucleated cell counts. Produced via immunoSEQ multiplex PCR; TCRdb's table is partial and in-frame only. V and J calls and clone size follow that table, whereas D and trimming were derived from the DNA. The data hold about 200,000 clones, with roughly nine tenths observed a single time. This record belongs to a study of blood T cell repertoires in COVID-19. Study background: Acute and convalescent COVID-19 specimens originated in the United States, Italy and Spain. Sample material is recorded as cDNA or gDNA derived from T cells, B-cell-depleted T cells, or PBMCs.

The CDR3 runs to 13 residues. V lost 0 bases to trimming and J lost 2 bases, with 5 bases between them. Germline CDR1 reads SGHKS; CDR2 reads YYEKEE (reference sequence). The sample comprised peripheral blood. V gene TRBV5-5 combines with J gene TRBJ1-2, with no clear D. The clonotype originates from a woman aged 70 to 79 with acute or convalescent COVID-19. The CDR3 nucleotides read TGTGCCAGCAGCTTGGACACCAACTATGGCTACACCTTC. Translated, it gives CASSLDTNYGYTF.